This TCR beta chain was sequenced in a study of control samples from healthy donors and cancer patients. Profiled with immunoSEQ multiplex PCR; TCRdb holds only in-frame clones, not every one. The sample has about 130,000 clones, about 90% seen once; the top ten hold about 2.2%. CDR3 length: 13 residues. Germline V gives CDR1 SEHNR, CDR2 FQNEAQ (reference sequence). V gave up 1 base and J gave up 8 bases; unmatched junction bases: 2. Input material: blood. The V call is TRBV7-9, the J call TRBJ1-2; 9 nucleotides align to TRBD1. The TCR sequence derives from a woman aged 45-59 years in good health. The CDR3: CASSLEDRGGYTF. The CDR3 nucleotides read TGTGCCAGCAGCTTAGAGGACAGGGGAGGCTACACCTTC.